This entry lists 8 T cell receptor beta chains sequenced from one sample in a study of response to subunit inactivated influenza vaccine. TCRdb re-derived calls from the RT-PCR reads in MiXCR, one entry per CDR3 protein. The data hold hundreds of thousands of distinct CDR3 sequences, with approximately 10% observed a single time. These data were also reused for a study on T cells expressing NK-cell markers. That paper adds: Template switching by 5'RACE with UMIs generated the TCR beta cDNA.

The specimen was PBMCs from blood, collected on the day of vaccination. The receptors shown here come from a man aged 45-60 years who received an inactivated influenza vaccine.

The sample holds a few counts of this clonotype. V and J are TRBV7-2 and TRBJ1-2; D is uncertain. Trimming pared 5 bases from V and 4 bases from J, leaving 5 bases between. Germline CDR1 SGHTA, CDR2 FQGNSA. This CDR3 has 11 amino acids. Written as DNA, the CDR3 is TGTGCCAGCAGCCGTAGCTATGGCTACACCTTC. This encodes CASSRSYGYTF.

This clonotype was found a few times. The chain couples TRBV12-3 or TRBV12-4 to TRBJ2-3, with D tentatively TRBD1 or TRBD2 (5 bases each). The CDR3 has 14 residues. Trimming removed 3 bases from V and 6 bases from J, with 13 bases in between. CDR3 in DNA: TGTGCCAGCAGTTTTGATGTAGGGACCGATACGCAGTATTTT. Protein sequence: CASSFDVGTDTQYF.

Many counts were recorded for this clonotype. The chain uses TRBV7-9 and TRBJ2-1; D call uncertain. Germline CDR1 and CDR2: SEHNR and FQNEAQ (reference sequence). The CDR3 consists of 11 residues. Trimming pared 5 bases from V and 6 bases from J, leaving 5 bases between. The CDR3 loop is CASSPANEQFF. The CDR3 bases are TGTGCCAGCAGCCCAGCCAATGAGCAGTTCTTC.

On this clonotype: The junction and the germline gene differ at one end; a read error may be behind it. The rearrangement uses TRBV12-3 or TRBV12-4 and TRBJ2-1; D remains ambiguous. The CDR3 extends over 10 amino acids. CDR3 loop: CASSLVQQFF. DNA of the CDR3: TGTGCCAGCAGCTTAGTACAGCAGTTCTTC.

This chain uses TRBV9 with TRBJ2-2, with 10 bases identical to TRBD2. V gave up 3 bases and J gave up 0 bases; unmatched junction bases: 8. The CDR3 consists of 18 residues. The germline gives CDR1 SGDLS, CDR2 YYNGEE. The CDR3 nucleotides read TGTGCCAGCAGCGCTGGACTAGCGGTGACCGCGAACACCGGGGAGCTGTTTTTT. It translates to CASSAGLAVTANTGELFF.

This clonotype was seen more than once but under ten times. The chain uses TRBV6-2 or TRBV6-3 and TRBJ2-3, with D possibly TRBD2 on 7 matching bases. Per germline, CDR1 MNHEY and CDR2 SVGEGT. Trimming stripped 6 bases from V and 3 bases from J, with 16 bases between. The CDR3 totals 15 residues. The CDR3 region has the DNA TGTGCCAGCAGCCCATACGGGGGGCCGACAGATACGCAGTATTTT. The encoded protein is CASSPYGGPTDTQYF.

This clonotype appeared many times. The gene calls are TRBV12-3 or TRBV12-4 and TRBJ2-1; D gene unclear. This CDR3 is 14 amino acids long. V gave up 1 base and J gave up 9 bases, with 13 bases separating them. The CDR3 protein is CASSLEYRVPEQFF. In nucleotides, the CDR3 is TGTGCCAGCAGTTTAGAATACCGGGTCCCTGAGCAGTTCTTC.

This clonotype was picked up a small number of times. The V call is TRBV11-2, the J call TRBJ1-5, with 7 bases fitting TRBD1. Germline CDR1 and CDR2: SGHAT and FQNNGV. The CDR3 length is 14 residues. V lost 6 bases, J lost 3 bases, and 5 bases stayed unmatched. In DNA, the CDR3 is TGTGCCAGCAGTCCGGGACAGTTCAATCAGCCCCAGCATTTT. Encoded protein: CASSPGQFNQPQHF.